The next 15 T cell receptor beta chains were all read from a single sample in a study of cytomegalovirus exposure and HLA in healthy donors. The protocol was immunoSEQ multiplex PCR, while the TCRdb copy is restricted to in-frame clones and leaves out a portion. The sample lists approximately 270,000 clones; over 75% were seen once. Input material: PBMCs. Receptors originate from a man between 18 and 35 years old in good health and CMV-seropositive.

This clone has a handful of counts. V gene TRBV28 combines with J gene TRBJ1-2, with TRBD1 matching over 8 bases. Losses at the gene ends were 10 bases for V and 8 bases for J; bases not matched to a gene: 9. Germline assignment: CDR1 MDHEN and CDR2 SYDVKM. CDR3 size: 12 residues. The CDR3 reads CAIVDRGEGYTF. The CDR3 region has the DNA TGTGCCATCGTTGACAGGGGCGAGGGCTACACCTTC.

This chain links TRBV19 with TRBJ1-1; D gene uncertain. The CDR3 sequence is 13 residues long. The V and J ends lost 5 bases and 1 base respectively, with 8 bases between them. The germline V gene has CDR1 LNHDA and CDR2 SQIVND (reference sequence). The CDR3 DNA follows: TGTGCCAGTAGTTCGTGGGGGAACACTGAAGCTTTCTTT. It yields the protein CASSSWGNTEAFF.

This chain links TRBV28 with TRBJ1-5, with D hard to call. Germline values: CDR1 MDHEN, CDR2 SYDVKM. There are 13 residues in the CDR3. V dropped 7 bases and J dropped 1 base, with 8 bases sitting between them. The CDR3 DNA is TGTGCCAGCACAGTATTAAGCAATCAGCCCCAGCATTTT. It yields the protein CASTVLSNQPQHF.

This clone appeared a few times. CDR3 protein: CASSSEGANQPQHF. DNA of the CDR3: TGTGCCAGCAGTTCGGAGGGGGCTAATCAGCCCCAGCATTTT. The V and J genes are TRBV28 and TRBJ1-5, with 7 bases matching TRBD1. The CDR3 sequence is 14 residues long. V dropped 4 bases and J dropped 4; count of bases not matched to a gene: 4. Per the germline V gene, CDR1 is MDHEN and CDR2 is SYDVKM.

The gene calls are TRBV27 and TRBJ1-1; 10 bases map to TRBD1. V lost 7 bases, J lost 5 bases, and 10 bases stayed unmatched. CDR1 and CDR2 from the germline V gene are MNHEY and SMNVEV (reference sequence). The CDR3 consists of 15 residues. The CDR3 nucleotides are TGTGCCAGCACTCATACCGGGACAGGGGATACTGAAGCTTTCTTT. Amino acids: CASTHTGTGDTEAFF.

The J gene is TRBJ1-2, the V gene TRBV5-4, with D possibly TRBD1 on 6 matching bases. Per germline, CDR1 SGHNT and CDR2 YYREEE (reference sequence). The length of the CDR3 is 13 residues. The germline V and J ends were trimmed by 0 bases and 7 bases, with 10 bases remaining between them. The CDR3 here is CASSLERGAGYTF. The DNA for the CDR3 is TGTGCCAGCAGCTTGGAGCGGGGGGCTGGCTACACCTTC.

In nucleotides, the CDR3 is TGTGCCAGCAGTTCCACAGGGAGCTATGGCTACACCTTC. Protein product: CASSSTGSYGYTF. The chain joins TRBV28 to TRBJ1-2; tentatively, D is TRBD1 (6 bases). The CDR3 runs to 13 residues. Germline assignment: CDR1 MDHEN and CDR2 SYDVKM. Trimming left V 4 bases short and J 4 bases short, with 10 bases between.

As to this clone: This CDR3 is also generated by other DNA sequences in the sample. The chain couples TRBV5-1 to TRBJ1-1, with unresolved D. The germline V and J ends were trimmed by 4 bases and 3 bases, with 10 bases remaining between them. Germline V CDR1 and CDR2: SGHRS, YFSETQ. The CDR3 runs to 13 residues. Written as DNA, the CDR3 is TGCGCCAGCAGCCTGGACCGGGACACTGAAGCTTTCTTT. This sequence encodes CASSLDRDTEAFF.

V and J are TRBV27 and TRBJ1-5; the D gene is possibly TRBD1 (5 bases). CDR1 and CDR2 from the germline V gene are MNHEY and SMNVEV (reference sequence). The germline V and J ends were trimmed by 2 bases and 0 bases, with 5 bases remaining between them. The CDR3 totals 14 residues. This CDR3 reads CASSLTGSNQPQHF. The DNA of the CDR3 is TGTGCCAGCAGTTTAACAGGTAGCAATCAGCCCCAGCATTTT.

The chain employs TRBV6-5 and TRBJ1-5, with D perhaps TRBD1 (6 bases). The CDR3 is 14 amino acids. The ends were cut back, 6 bases at V and 7 bases at J, with 16 bases in the middle. Germline values: CDR1 MNHEY, CDR2 SVGAGI. The CDR3 is CASSLRQASQPQHF. In DNA, the CDR3 is TGTGCCAGCAGCCTCCGACAGGCATCCCAGCCCCAGCATTTT.

This clone was counted a few times. The rearrangement joins TRBV6-5 to TRBJ2-7; a possible D gene is TRBD1 (6 bases). Germline values: CDR1 MNHEY, CDR2 SVGAGI. The CDR3 is 13 residues long. The V gene lost 7 bases and the J gene lost 4 bases, with 14 bases spanning the gap. This chain's CDR3 is CASTGTPKYEQYF. In nucleotides, the CDR3 is TGTGCCAGCACCGGGACACCAAAATACGAGCAGTACTTC.

V gene TRBV5-1 combines with J gene TRBJ2-1; 7 nucleotides match TRBD1. Germline trimming cut 5 bases from V and 5 bases from J; bases unmatched to any gene: 13. The CDR3 consists of 16 residues. Per the germline V gene, CDR1 is SGHRS and CDR2 is YFSETQ. CDR3 residues: CASRLPRGQVNNEQFF. The CDR3 coding sequence is TGCGCCAGCAGACTTCCAAGGGGGCAGGTGAACAATGAGCAGTTCTTC.

The rearrangement uses TRBV2 and TRBJ1-4; maybe TRBD1 (6 bases). Germline CDR1 is SNHLY and CDR2 is FYNNEI. V lost 8 bases, J lost 10 bases, and 20 bases lay in between. The CDR3 has 14 amino acids. The CDR3 sequence: CASEDNGKGGKLFF. CDR3 DNA: TGTGCCAGCGAAGACAACGGGAAGGGGGGAAAACTGTTTTTT.

This clone was recorded a few times. The chain employs TRBV2 and TRBJ1-1; the D is unclear. Trimming stripped 6 bases from V and 1 base from J, with 12 bases between. The CDR3 runs to 14 residues. Germline CDR1 and CDR2: SNHLY and FYNNEI. The CDR3 loop reads CASSGRGGNTEAFF. CDR3 DNA sequence: TGTGCCAGCAGCGGACGGGGAGGGAACACTGAAGCTTTCTTT.

CDR3 amino acids: CASTFWDGRRNEQFF. The CDR3 DNA is TGTGCCAGCACCTTTTGGGACGGACGACGGAATGAGCAGTTCTTC. The chain has TRBV27 and TRBJ2-1; perhaps D is TRBD1 or TRBD2 (5 bases each). This CDR3 has 15 amino acids. CDR1 is MNHEY, CDR2 SMNVEV, per germline (reference sequence). Trimming pared 7 bases from V and 7 bases from J, leaving 20 bases between.